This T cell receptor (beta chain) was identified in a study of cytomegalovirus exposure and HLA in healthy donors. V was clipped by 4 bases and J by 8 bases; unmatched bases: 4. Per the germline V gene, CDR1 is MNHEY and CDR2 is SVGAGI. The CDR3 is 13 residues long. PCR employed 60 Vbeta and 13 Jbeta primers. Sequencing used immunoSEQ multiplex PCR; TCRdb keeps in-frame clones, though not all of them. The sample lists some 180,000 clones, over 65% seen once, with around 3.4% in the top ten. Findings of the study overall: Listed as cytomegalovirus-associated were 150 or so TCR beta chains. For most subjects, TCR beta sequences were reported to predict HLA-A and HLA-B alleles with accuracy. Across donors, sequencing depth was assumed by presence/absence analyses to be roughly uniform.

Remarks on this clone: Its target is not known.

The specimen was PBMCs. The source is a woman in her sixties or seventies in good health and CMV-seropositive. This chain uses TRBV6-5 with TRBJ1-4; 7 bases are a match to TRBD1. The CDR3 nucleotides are TGTGCCAGCAGTTGGGACAGTGGGGAAAAACTGTTTTTT. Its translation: CASSWDSGEKLFF.